This passage covers 31 T cell receptor beta chains from one sample sequenced in a study of blood T cells in healthy people across ages. Next came a second PCR, run for about 6 to 11 cycles, which used a sample-barcoded 5' primer along with a J-beta primer mix. TCRdb re-derived calls from the 5' RACE reads in MiXCR, one entry per CDR3 protein. Of roughly 680,000 distinct CDR3 sequences in the sample, roughly half were seen once. The specimen was blood. The source of these receptors is a woman over 75 in good health.

About this clonotype: This may be a read error, as it is one base from a much larger clone. The V gene is TRBV7-2, the J gene TRBJ2-5; D may be TRBD1 or TRBD2 (5 bases each). Trimming stripped 4 bases from V and 6 bases from J, with 18 bases between. Germline V gene data show CDR1 as SGHTA and CDR2 as FQGNSA. This CDR3 contains 15 residues. Here the CDR3 reads CASSCWGLLVKTQYF. The CDR3 region has the DNA TGTGCCAGCAGCTGTTGGGGGTTGTTAGTGAAGACCCAGTACTTC.

This clonotype was seen many times. The chain employs TRBV3-1 and TRBJ2-3; no reliable D call. In germline, CDR1 is LGHDT, CDR2 YNNKEL (reference sequence). The V and J ends lost 2 bases and 0 bases respectively, with 9 bases between them. There are 15 residues in the CDR3. The CDR3 reads CASSQNPGSTDTQYF. The CDR3 DNA follows: TGTGCCAGCAGCCAAAACCCAGGCAGCACAGATACGCAGTATTTT.

The chain carries TRBV27 and TRBJ1-1, with no clear D. There are 13 residues in the CDR3. The germline V and J ends were trimmed by 5 bases and 1 base, with 8 bases remaining between them. CDR1 is MNHEY, CDR2 SMNVEV, per germline (reference sequence). This chain's CDR3 is CASSVKENTEAFF. In nucleotides, the CDR3 is TGTGCCAGCAGTGTAAAGGAGAACACTGAAGCTTTCTTT.

This chain connects TRBV19 to TRBJ1-6; no clear D gene. This CDR3 contains 13 residues. From germline, CDR1 is LNHDA and CDR2 SQIVND (reference sequence). Trimming stripped 2 bases from V and 8 bases from J, with 7 bases between. CDR3: CASSINGDSPLHF. CDR3 bases: TGTGCCAGTAGTATAAATGGCGATTCACCCCTCCACTTT.

This clonotype occurred a few times. The chain combines TRBV6-1 with TRBJ1-1; D not certain. The CDR3 extends over 14 amino acids. Trimming took 5 bases from V and 1 from J, leaving 11 bases between them. Germline V gene sequence: CDR1 MNHNS, CDR2 SASEGT. The CDR3 coding sequence is TGTGCCAGCAGTTCCCGGACGGCGAACACTGAAGCTTTCTTT. Its translation: CASSSRTANTEAFF.

V gene TRBV6-5 combines with J gene TRBJ1-5; D not resolved. The ends were cut back, 5 bases at V and 9 bases at J, with 14 bases in the middle. Germline-derived CDR1 and CDR2 are MNHEY and SVGAGI. CDR3 size: 13 residues. The CDR3 DNA sequence: TGTGCCAGCAGTGGCAGCGAATCTGGGCCCCAGCATTTT. Translation gives CASSGSESGPQHF.

This clonotype was counted at least ten times. This chain links TRBV6-1 with TRBJ2-1; TRBD2 matches at 13 bases. In germline, CDR1 is MNHNS, CDR2 SASEGT. Trimming cost V 5 bases and J 8 bases; bases outside gene matches: 6. This CDR3 is 15 amino acids long. CDR3 nucleotide sequence: TGTGCCAGCAGTACGGGACTAGCGGGGATCTATGAGCAGTTCTTC. Its translation: CASSTGLAGIYEQFF.

This rearrangement joins TRBV10-3 to TRBJ1-4; 7 bases are shared with TRBD1. Trimming took 5 bases from V and 7 from J; bases not matched to a gene: 4. The CDR3 is made up of 13 amino acids. Germline V gene sequence: CDR1 ENHRY, CDR2 SYGVKD. The CDR3 region is CAISSGGPEKLFF. Written as DNA, the CDR3 is TGTGCCATCAGTTCAGGGGGGCCTGAAAAACTGTTTTTT.

On this clonotype: This sequence may be a read error, since a much larger clone differs from it by one base. The chain recombines TRBV20-1 with TRBJ2-5; 12 nucleotides line up with TRBD2. The CDR3 contains 16 residues. The ends lost 0 bases at V and 11 bases at J; junction bases unmatched: 13. Germline CDR1 is DFQATT and CDR2 is SNEGSKA (reference sequence). The CDR3 DNA is TGCAGTGCTAGAGATCAGCGACTAGCGGGAGCGGGTGAGCAGTACTTC. Its protein is CSARDQRLAGAGEQYF.

This sequence joins TRBV11-1 and TRBJ1-1; D gene unclear. V shed 5 bases and J shed 3 bases, with 10 bases lying between them. Germline CDR1 SGHAT, CDR2 FQDESV (reference sequence). The CDR3 totals 13 residues. CDR3 residues: CASSRADYTEAFF. CDR3 bases: TGTGCCAGCAGCCGCGCAGATTACACTGAAGCTTTCTTT.

At least ten counts were recorded for this clonotype. The chain uses TRBV12-3 or TRBV12-4 and TRBJ2-5; D may be TRBD1 (6 bases). The CDR3 is 14 amino acids. Trimming pared 5 bases from V and 7 bases from J, leaving 17 bases between. The CDR3 protein is CASSPYTGLGTQYF. CDR3 bases: TGTGCCAGCAGTCCATATACAGGGCTGGGGACCCAGTACTTC.

This clonotype was observed at least ten times. J is TRBJ2-2 and V is TRBV7-2; D not resolved. Germline CDR1 reads SGHTA; CDR2 reads FQGNSA. There are 12 residues in the CDR3. Deletions cut 0 bases from V and 6 bases from J, with 2 bases between. The CDR3 spells CASSLAAGELFF. The CDR3 DNA reads as TGTGCCAGCAGCTTAGCGGCCGGGGAGCTGTTTTTT.

The chain uses TRBV2 and TRBJ2-3; D is perhaps TRBD2 (5 bases). This CDR3 has 14 amino acids. V was shortened by 4 bases and J by 8 bases, with 16 bases between the two germline ends. CDR1 is SNHLY and CDR2 is FYNNEI in the germline V gene. This CDR3 reads CASSGPGPGVTQYF. The CDR3 bases are TGTGCCAGCAGTGGGCCAGGCCCCGGGGTTACGCAGTATTTT.

The chain couples TRBV5-1 to TRBJ2-1, with D unclear. The CDR3 is made up of 13 amino acids. From germline, CDR1 is SGHRS and CDR2 YFSETQ. V lost 4 bases and J 6 bases, leaving 11 bases between the germline ends. Here the CDR3 reads CASSGRPTNEQFF. The CDR3 nucleotides are TGCGCCAGCAGCGGTCGGCCTACCAATGAGCAGTTCTTC.

The count of this clonotype is one. The chain couples TRBV28 to TRBJ2-6; TRBD1 matches at 7 bases. Germline loops: CDR1 MDHEN, CDR2 SYDVKM. V lost 6 bases and J lost 0; bases outside the gene matches: 8. The CDR3 extends over 17 amino acids. CDR3: CASRPSGDSSGANVLTF. The CDR3, as DNA: TGTGCCAGCAGGCCCTCAGGGGACAGCTCTGGGGCCAACGTCCTGACTTTC.

J is TRBJ2-5 and V is TRBV28; D is uncertain. Trimming took off 10 bases at V and 3 bases at J, with 15 bases between the two ends. Germline V gene data show CDR1 as MDHEN and CDR2 as SYDVKM. The CDR3 length is 13 residues. The CDR3 protein is CATVEGMEETQYF. Here the CDR3 DNA reads TGTGCCACCGTAGAAGGGATGGAAGAGACCCAGTACTTC.

Note on this clonotype: The germline gene is not matched at one end of the junction; a read error may be the cause. The chain carries TRBV10-2 and TRBJ2-3; D gene uncertain. The CDR3 covers 14 residues. Germline CDR1 reads WSHSY; CDR2 reads SAAADI. The chain's CDR3 is CASSENSLTDTQYF. DNA of the CDR3: TGCGCCAGCAGTGAAAATAGCCTCACAGATACACAGTATTTT.

This clonotype was picked up one time. The gene calls are TRBV10-3 and TRBJ2-7, with 7 bases that match TRBD1. The CDR3 loop spans 14 amino acids. With 4 bases clipped from V and 2 bases from J, the junction kept 5 bases outside the gene matches. Germline lookup yields CDR1 ENHRY and CDR2 SYGVKD. The CDR3 loop reads CAISAVGQAYEQYF. In nucleotides, the CDR3 is TGTGCCATCAGTGCGGTTGGACAGGCCTACGAGCAGTACTTC.

This chain joins TRBV2 and TRBJ1-1; 8 bases align to TRBD1. The CDR3 has 14 amino acids. Germline V lookup: CDR1 SNHLY, CDR2 FYNNEI. V lost 5 bases and J lost 6; bases outside the gene matches: 8. Written as DNA, the CDR3 is TGTGCCAGCAGTATACAGGGGGGCGACGCTGAAGCTTTCTTT. Translation: CASSIQGGDAEAFF.

This clonotype was recorded only once. The rearrangement uses TRBV3-1 and TRBJ2-1; 13 bases map to TRBD2. The length of the CDR3 is 17 residues. Germline trimming cut 4 bases from V and 3 bases from J; bases unmatched to any gene: 6. Germline CDR1 is LGHDT and CDR2 is YNNKEL (reference sequence). The CDR3 region has the DNA TGTGCCAGCAGCCCTTCGGGACTAGCGGGGCTCTACAATGAGCAGTTCTTC. This encodes CASSPSGLAGLYNEQFF.

This clonotype was recorded a few times. The chain uses TRBV7-9 and TRBJ1-1; D may be TRBD1 (6 bases). CDR3 length: 15 residues. Germline V lookup: CDR1 SEHNR, CDR2 FQNEAQ (reference sequence). Between the trimmed V and J ends, which lost 0 bases and 2 bases, there was a span of 10 bases. DNA of the CDR3: TGTGCCAGCAGCTTAGCGGGGGGCGGAAACACTGAAGCTTTCTTT. This encodes CASSLAGGGNTEAFF.

The chain recombines TRBV15 with TRBJ1-4; 7 positions agree with TRBD1. This CDR3 contains 15 residues. Germline CDR1 is LNHNV and CDR2 is YYDKDF (reference sequence). The ends lost 5 bases at V and 4 bases at J; junction bases unmatched: 7. For the CDR3, the DNA is TGTGCCACCAGCGGGTACGCAGGGGGTAATGAAAAACTGTTTTTT. Translating gives CATSGYAGGNEKLFF.

The chain carries TRBV24-1 and TRBJ2-1; no clear D. Germline V gene sequence: CDR1 KGHDR, CDR2 SFDVKD. This CDR3 comprises 13 residues. Trimming left V 3 bases short and J 7 bases short, with 9 bases between. The CDR3 DNA reads as TGTGCCACCAGTGATCCCCCATTGAATGAGCAGTTCTTC. Its protein is CATSDPPLNEQFF.

A few counts support this clonotype. The chain uses TRBV27 and TRBJ2-2; 9 bases are shared with TRBD2. Germline CDR1 is MNHEY and CDR2 is SMNVEV (reference sequence). This CDR3 contains 19 residues. Germline trimming cut 6 bases from V and 3 bases from J; bases unmatched to any gene: 17. CDR3 coding DNA: TGTGCCAGCAGCCAGACGGGGGTCCCGGGACTAGCCTACACCGGGGAGCTGTTTTTT. Protein sequence: CASSQTGVPGLAYTGELFF.

The DNA for the CDR3 is TGCAGTGCTAGACCAGAACAGGGAGGTTGGGGCAATCAGCCCCAGCATTTT. Translating gives CSARPEQGGWGNQPQHF. The chain has TRBV20-1 and TRBJ1-5; TRBD1 is a possible D gene (6 bases). CDR3 length: 17 amino acids. Germline CDR1 and CDR2: DFQATT and SNEGSKA (reference sequence). Trimming removed 2 bases at V and 2 bases at J, with 19 bases between.

J is TRBJ1-5 and V is TRBV18; 7 bases are shared with TRBD1. Germline V gene lookup returns CDR1 KGHSH and CDR2 LQKENI. J was trimmed by 1 base and V by 0 bases; bases with no gene match: 6. This CDR3 has 17 residues. The CDR3 reads CASSPPHDRASNQPQHF. For the CDR3, the DNA is TGTGCCAGCTCACCACCACATGACAGGGCAAGCAATCAGCCCCAGCATTTT.

The rearrangement uses TRBV3-1 and TRBJ2-5; TRBD2 matches at 10 bases. The DNA end is a closer match to TRBJ2-7, so the J assignment may be wrong. The CDR3 is 18 residues long. Germline assignment: CDR1 LGHDT and CDR2 YNNKEL (reference sequence). The CDR3, as DNA: TGTGCCAGCAGCCAATATCTGCGGGCTAGCGGGAGAATAGACGAGCAGTACTTC. Translation: CASSQYLRASGRIDEQYF.

This clonotype was counted between two and nine times. Possible read error: a much larger clone is one base away. This chain uses TRBV12-3 or TRBV12-4 with TRBJ2-5; 8 nucleotides line up with TRBD2. V trimming: 8 bases; J trimming: 11 bases; junction bases outside the gene matches: 16. This CDR3 has 14 amino acids. CDR3 nucleotides: TGTGCCAGCCGAAAGCGGGAGATGGGCAATGAGCAGTACTTC. Amino acids: CASRKREMGNEQYF.

In this sample, this clonotype turned up many times. V usage is TRBV2 and J usage is TRBJ1-4, with D hard to call. Germline loops: CDR1 SNHLY, CDR2 FYNNEI. The CDR3 is made up of 11 amino acids. V lost 5 bases, J lost 8 bases, and 6 bases lay in between. The CDR3 spells CASSIEEKLFF. CDR3 bases: TGTGCCAGCAGTATCGAGGAAAAACTGTTTTTT.

This chain uses TRBV7-9 with TRBJ1-2; perhaps TRBD1 as D (5 bases). The CDR3 loop spans 14 amino acids. Germline V gene sequence: CDR1 SEHNR, CDR2 FQNEAQ (reference sequence). V lost 0 bases to trimming and J lost 3 bases, with 8 bases between them. CDR3 region: CASSLAWGDYGYTF. The DNA of the CDR3 is TGTGCCAGCAGCTTAGCGTGGGGGGACTATGGCTACACCTTC.

With regard to this clonotype: A read error may be the cause here, since a much bigger clone is one base away. The genes are TRBV7-3 and TRBJ2-1; either TRBD1 or TRBD2 may supply D (5 bases each). Germline V CDR1 and CDR2: SGHTA, FQGTGA. CDR3 length: 19 residues. CDR3 loop: CASSLPPDSGPSSYNERFF. CDR3 DNA: TGTGCCAGCAGCTTACCGCCCGATTCGGGACCCAGCTCCTACAATGAGCGGTTCTTC.